This T cell receptor (beta chain) is from a study of neoadjuvant anti-PD-1 for oral cavity cancer. Study-wide background: Patients mostly received three to four biweekly nivolumab doses at 3 mg/kg before surgery. Whole-study findings and limits: After neoadjuvant nivolumab, PBMC T cell clonality was significantly higher in non-responders than responders.

Profiled with immunoSEQ multiplex PCR; TCRdb holds only in-frame clones, not every one. The table has roughly 9,600 clones, about three fifths seen once. Concerning this clone: Its antigen remains unknown.

The time point was: after neoadjuvant nivolumab, at surgical resection. PBMCs were not maintained or expanded in culture before analysis. Sample: PBMCs, taken after nivolumab (anti-PD-1) treatment. The receptor comes from a person between 35 and 79 years old with oral cavity squamous cell carcinoma.

The CDR3 bases are TGTGCCAGCAGCATTAGCGGGGGGTGGACAGATACGCAGTATTTT. Residues: CASSISGGWTDTQYF. The chain couples TRBV7-6 to TRBJ2-3, with 10 bases matching TRBD2. CDR1 is SGHVS and CDR2 is FNYEAQ in the germline V gene. Losses at the gene ends were 5 bases for V and 3 bases for J; bases not matched to a gene: 5. CDR3 length equals 15 residues.